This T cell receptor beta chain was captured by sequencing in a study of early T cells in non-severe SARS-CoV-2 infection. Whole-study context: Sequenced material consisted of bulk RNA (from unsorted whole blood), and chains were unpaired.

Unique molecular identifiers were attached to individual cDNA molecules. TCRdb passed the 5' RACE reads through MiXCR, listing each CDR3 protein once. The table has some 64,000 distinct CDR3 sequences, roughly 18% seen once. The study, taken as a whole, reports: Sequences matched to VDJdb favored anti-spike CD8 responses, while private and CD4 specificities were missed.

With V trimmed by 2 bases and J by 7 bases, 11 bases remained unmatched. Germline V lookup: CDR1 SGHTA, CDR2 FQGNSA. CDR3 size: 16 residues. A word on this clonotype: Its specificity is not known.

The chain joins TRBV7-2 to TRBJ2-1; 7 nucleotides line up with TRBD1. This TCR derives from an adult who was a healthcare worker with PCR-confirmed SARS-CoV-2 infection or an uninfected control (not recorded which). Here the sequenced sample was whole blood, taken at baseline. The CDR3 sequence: CASSLRDRDLGNEQFF. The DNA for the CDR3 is TGTGCCAGCAGCTTAAGAGACAGGGATTTGGGAAATGAGCAGTTCTTC.